This T cell receptor (beta chain) came from a study of monozygotic twins with inflammatory bowel disease. Germline values: CDR1 SGHRS, CDR2 YFSETQ. The CDR3 has 13 residues. Eight cDNA synthesis reactions were run for every sample. UMIs that included a 6-nucleotide sample barcode were added by template switching, which took place during cDNA synthesis. TCRdb reanalyzed the 5' RACE reads, giving one entry per CDR3 protein sequence and no DNA. The table lists approximately 420,000 distinct CDR3 sequences. V gene TRBV5-1 combines with J gene TRBJ1-6. Specimen: blood. The sequence was obtained from a human donor with ulcerative colitis or Crohn's disease, or a healthy co-twin of an affected twin (not recorded which). The CDR3 region is CASSQGRDSPLHF.